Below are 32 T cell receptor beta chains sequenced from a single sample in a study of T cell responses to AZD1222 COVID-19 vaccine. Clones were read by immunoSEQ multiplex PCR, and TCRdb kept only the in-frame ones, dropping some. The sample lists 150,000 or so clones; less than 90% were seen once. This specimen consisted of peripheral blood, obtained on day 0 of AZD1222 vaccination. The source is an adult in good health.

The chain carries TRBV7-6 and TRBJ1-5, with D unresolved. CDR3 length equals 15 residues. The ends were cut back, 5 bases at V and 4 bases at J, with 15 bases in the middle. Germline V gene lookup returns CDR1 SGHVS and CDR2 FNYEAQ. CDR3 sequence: CASSIEAGWNQPQHF. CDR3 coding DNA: TGTGCCAGCAGCATTGAGGCCGGTTGGAATCAGCCCCAGCATTTT.

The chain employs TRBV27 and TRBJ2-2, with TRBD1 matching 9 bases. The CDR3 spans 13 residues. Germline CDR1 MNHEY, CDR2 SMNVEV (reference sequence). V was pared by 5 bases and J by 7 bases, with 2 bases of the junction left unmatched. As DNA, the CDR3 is TGTGCCAGCAGTGGACAGGGGATCGGGGAGCTGTTTTTT. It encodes CASSGQGIGELFF.

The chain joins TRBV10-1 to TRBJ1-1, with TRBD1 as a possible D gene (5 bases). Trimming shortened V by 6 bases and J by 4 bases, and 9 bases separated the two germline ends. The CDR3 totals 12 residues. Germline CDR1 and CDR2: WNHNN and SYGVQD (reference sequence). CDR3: CASSRVGTEAFF. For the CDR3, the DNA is TGCGCCAGCAGCAGGGTTGGCACTGAAGCTTTCTTT.

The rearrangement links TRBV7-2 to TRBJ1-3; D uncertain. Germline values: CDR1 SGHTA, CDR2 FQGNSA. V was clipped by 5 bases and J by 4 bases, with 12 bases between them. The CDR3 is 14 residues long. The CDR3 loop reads CASSPPSGGNTIYF. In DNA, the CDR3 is TGTGCCAGCAGCCCACCCTCGGGGGGAAACACCATATATTTT.

CDR3 DNA sequence: TGTGCCAGCAGTTCCGCCGGGACACCGAACACTGAAGCTTTCTTT. It yields the protein CASSSAGTPNTEAFF. The J gene is TRBJ1-1, the V gene TRBV6-2 or TRBV6-3; D is perhaps TRBD1 (6 bases). The CDR3 totals 15 residues. The V gene lost 4 bases and the J gene lost 1 base, with 13 bases spanning the gap. Germline V gives CDR1 MNHEY, CDR2 SVGEGT.

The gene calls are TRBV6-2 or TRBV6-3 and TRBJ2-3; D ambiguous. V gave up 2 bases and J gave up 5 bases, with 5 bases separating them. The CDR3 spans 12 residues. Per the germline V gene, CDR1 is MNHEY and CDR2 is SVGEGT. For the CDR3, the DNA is TGTGCCAGCAGTTACCAAAGAGATACGCAGTATTTT. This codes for CASSYQRDTQYF.

CDR3 sequence (DNA): TGTGCCAGTAGTATATTATGGCAGGGGAGTCCTAACGAGCAGTACTTC. This gives the protein CASSILWQGSPNEQYF. This chain connects TRBV19 to TRBJ2-7; a weak D match, TRBD1 (6 bases). V was cut by 2 bases and J by 5 bases, with 19 bases left in between. The CDR3 runs 16 residues. The germline gives CDR1 LNHDA, CDR2 SQIVND (reference sequence).

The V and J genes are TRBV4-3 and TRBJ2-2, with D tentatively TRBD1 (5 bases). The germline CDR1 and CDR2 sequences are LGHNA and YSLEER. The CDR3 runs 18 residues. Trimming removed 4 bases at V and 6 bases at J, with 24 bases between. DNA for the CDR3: TGCGCCAGCAGCCCAATCGTGGCCACAGGATCCGACTCCGGGGAGCTGTTTTTT. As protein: CASSPIVATGSDSGELFF.

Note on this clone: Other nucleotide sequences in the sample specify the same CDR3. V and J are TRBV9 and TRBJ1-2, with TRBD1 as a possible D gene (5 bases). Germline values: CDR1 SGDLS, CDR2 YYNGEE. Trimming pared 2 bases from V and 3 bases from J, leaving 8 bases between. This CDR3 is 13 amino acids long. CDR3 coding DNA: TGTGCCAGCAGCGTCGGGACTGACTATGGCTACACCTTC. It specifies CASSVGTDYGYTF.

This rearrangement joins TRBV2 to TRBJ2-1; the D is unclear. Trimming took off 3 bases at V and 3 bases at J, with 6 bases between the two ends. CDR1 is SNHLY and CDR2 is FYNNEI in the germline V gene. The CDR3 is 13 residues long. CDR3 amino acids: CASSDLVYNEQFF. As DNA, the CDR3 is TGTGCCAGCAGTGACTTGGTCTACAATGAGCAGTTCTTC.

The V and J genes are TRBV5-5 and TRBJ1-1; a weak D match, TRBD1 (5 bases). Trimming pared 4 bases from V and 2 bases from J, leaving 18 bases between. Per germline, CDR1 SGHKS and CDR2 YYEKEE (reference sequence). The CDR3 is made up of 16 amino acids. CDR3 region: CASSDEQGWGNTEAFF. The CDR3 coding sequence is TGTGCCAGCAGCGATGAGCAGGGATGGGGTAACACTGAAGCTTTCTTT.

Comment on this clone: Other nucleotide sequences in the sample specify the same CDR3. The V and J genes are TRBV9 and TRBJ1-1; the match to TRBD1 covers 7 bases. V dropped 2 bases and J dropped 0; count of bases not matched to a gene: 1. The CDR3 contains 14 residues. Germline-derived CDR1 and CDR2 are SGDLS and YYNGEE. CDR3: CASSVGQMNTEAFF. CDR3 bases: TGTGCCAGCAGCGTGGGACAGATGAACACTGAAGCTTTCTTT.

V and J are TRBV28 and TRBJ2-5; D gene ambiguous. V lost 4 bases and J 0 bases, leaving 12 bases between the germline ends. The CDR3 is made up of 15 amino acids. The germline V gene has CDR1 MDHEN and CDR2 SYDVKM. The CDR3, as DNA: TGTGCCAGCAGTTCGCTCCGTAGTCACCAAGAGACCCAGTACTTC. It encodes CASSSLRSHQETQYF.

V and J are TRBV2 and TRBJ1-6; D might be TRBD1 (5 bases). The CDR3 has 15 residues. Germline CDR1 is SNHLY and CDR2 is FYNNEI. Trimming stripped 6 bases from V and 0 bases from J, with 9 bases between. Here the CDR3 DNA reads TGTGCCAGCAGCATAGACAGCTCCTATAATTCACCCCTCCACTTT. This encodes CASSIDSSYNSPLHF.

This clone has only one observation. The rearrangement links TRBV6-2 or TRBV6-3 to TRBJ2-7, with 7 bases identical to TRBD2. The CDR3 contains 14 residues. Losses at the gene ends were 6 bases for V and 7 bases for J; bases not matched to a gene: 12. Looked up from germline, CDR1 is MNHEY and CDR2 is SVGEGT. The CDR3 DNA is TGTGCCAGCAGCCGGCGGGACTACCTGGGGGAGCAGTACTTC. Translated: CASSRRDYLGEQYF.

CDR3 sequence (DNA): TGTGCCAGCAGTTTGGGTAGCGGGGACGCCTACAATGAGCAGTTCTTC. It codes for CASSLGSGDAYNEQFF. The V call is TRBV28, the J call TRBJ2-1, with 8 bases fitting TRBD2. CDR1 is MDHEN and CDR2 is SYDVKM in the germline V gene. The CDR3 is made up of 16 amino acids. V lost 3 bases and J lost 2; bases outside the gene matches: 6.

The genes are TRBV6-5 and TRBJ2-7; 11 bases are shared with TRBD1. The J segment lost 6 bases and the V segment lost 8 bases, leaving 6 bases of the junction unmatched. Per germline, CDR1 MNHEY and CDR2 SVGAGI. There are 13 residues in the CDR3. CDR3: CASLGQGAGEQYF. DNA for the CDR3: TGTGCCAGCCTCGGACAGGGGGCCGGCGAGCAGTACTTC.

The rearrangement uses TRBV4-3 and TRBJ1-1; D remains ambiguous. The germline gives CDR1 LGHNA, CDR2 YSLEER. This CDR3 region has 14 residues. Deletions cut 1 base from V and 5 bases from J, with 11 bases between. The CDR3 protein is CASSQGRGGTEAFF. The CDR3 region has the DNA TGCGCCAGCAGCCAAGGGCGGGGAGGGACTGAAGCTTTCTTT.

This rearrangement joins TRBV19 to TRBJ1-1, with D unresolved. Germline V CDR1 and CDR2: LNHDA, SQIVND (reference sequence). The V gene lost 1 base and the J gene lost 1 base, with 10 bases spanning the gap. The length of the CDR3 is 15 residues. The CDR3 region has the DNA TGTGCCAGTAGTATAGTCAGCGCTCCGAACACTGAAGCTTTCTTT. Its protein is CASSIVSAPNTEAFF.

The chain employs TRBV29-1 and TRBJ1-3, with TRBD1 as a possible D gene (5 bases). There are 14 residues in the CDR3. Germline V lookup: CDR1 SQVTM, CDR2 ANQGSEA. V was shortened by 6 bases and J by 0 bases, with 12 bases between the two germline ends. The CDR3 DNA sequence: TGCAGCGTCGGGACGGATTCCTCTGGAAACACCATATATTTT. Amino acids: CSVGTDSSGNTIYF.

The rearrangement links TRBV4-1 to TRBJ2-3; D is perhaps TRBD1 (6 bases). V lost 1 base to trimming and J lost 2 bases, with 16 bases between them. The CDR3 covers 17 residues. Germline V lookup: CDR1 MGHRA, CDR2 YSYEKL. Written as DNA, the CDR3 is TGCGCCAGCAGCCAAGTTTCAGGGGTCCCCCTCACAGATACGCAGTATTTT. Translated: CASSQVSGVPLTDTQYF.

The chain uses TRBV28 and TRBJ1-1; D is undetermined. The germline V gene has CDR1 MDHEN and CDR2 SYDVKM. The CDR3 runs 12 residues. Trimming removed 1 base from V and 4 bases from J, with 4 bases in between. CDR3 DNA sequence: TGTGCCAGCAGTTTATCAGGCACTGAAGCTTTCTTT. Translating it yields CASSLSGTEAFF.

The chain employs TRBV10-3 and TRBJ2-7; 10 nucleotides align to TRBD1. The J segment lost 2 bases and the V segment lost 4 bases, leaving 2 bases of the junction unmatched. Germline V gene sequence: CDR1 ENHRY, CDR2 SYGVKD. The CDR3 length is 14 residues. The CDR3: CAISAGTGAYEQYF. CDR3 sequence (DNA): TGTGCCATCAGTGCCGGGACAGGGGCCTACGAGCAGTACTTC.

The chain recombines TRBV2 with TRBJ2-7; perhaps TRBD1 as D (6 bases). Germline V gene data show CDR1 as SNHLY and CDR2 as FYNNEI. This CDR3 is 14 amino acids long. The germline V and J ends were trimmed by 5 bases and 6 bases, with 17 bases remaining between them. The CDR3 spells CASSPEGRGVEQYF. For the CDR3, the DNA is TGTGCCAGCAGTCCAGAGGGCAGGGGAGTCGAGCAGTACTTC.

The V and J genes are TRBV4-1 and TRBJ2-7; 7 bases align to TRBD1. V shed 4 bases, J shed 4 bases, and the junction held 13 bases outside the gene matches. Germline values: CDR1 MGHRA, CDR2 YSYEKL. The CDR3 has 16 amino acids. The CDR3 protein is CASSPGKGAGAYEQYF. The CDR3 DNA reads TGCGCCAGCAGCCCCGGGAAGGGGGCCGGGGCTTACGAGCAGTACTTC.

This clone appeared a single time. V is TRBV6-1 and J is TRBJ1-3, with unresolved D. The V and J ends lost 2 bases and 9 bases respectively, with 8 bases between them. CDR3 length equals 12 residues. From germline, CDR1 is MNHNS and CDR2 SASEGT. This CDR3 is CASSESLGTIYF. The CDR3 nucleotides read TGTGCCAGCAGTGAATCTTTGGGCACCATATATTTT.

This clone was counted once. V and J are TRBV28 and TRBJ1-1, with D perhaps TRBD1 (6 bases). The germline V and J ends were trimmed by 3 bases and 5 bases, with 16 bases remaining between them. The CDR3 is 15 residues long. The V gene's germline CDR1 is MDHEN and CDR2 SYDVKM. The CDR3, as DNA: TGTGCCAGCAGTTTCAGGTTAGGGGGGGCTACTGAAGCTTTCTTT. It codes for CASSFRLGGATEAFF.

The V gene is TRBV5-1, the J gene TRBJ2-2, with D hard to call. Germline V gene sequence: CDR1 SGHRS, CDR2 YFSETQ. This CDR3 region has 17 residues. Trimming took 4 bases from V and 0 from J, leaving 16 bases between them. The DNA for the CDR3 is TGCGCCAGCAGCCGAACCAAGGCAGGTTCGAACACCGGGGAGCTGTTTTTT. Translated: CASSRTKAGSNTGELFF.

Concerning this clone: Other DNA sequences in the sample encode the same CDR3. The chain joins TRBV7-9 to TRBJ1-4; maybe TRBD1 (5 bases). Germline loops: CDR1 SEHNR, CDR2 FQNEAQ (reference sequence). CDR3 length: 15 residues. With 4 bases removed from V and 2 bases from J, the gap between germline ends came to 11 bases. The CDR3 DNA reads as TGTGCCAGCAGCTCCCAGGGTACCACTAATGAAAAACTGTTTTTT. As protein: CASSSQGTTNEKLFF.

The CDR3: CASSLALGQGPYEQYF. CDR3 DNA sequence: TGTGCCAGCAGCTTAGCGCTCGGACAGGGTCCTTACGAGCAGTACTTC. The chain combines TRBV7-2 with TRBJ2-7, with TRBD1 matching 8 bases. J gave up 4 bases and V 0 bases, and 8 bases lay outside the gene matches. Per the germline V gene, CDR1 is SGHTA and CDR2 is FQGNSA. The CDR3 loop spans 16 amino acids. The entire variable domain, with the rest obtained from reference TRBV7-2 and TRBJ2-7, is as follows: GAGVSQSPSNKVTEKGKDVELRCDPISGHTALYWYRQSLGQGLEFLIYFQGNSAPDKSGLPSDRFSAERTGGSVSTLTIQRTQQEDSAVYLCASSLALGQGPYEQYFGPGTRLTVT.

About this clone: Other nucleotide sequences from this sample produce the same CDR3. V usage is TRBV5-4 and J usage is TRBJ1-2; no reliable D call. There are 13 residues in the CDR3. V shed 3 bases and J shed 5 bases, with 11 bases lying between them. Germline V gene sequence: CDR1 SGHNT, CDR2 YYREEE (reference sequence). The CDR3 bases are TGTGCCAGCAGCTCTACCGGAGGGTATGGCTACACCTTC. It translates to CASSSTGGYGYTF.

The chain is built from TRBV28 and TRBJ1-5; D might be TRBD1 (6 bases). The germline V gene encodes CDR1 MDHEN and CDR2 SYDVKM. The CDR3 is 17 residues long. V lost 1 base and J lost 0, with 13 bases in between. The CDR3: CASSLLQGLGSNQPQHF. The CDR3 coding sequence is TGTGCCAGCAGTTTATTACAGGGACTCGGTAGCAATCAGCCCCAGCATTTT.